The rows below give T cell receptor beta chains drawn from one sample of a study of blood T cells in healthy people across ages. Each CDR3 protein is one row after TCRdb ran MiXCR on the 5' RACE reads. Among about 1.8 million distinct CDR3 sequences listed, roughly 52% were seen once. The sample taken for sequencing was blood. Source of these receptors: a woman between 40 and 50 years old in good health. The conserved cysteine and the conserved F or W are not part of the CDR3 here.

cdr3_length | v_call | cdr3_aa
14 | TRBV7-2 | ASRNSGGALSDTQY
12 | TRBV20-1 | SARDHGLANIQY
14 | TRBV7-2 | ASSVLAGGQADTQY
15 | TRBV6-2/TRBV6-3 | ASSYSPGTGRLDTQY
13 | TRBV10-2 | ASSDQFSSTDTQY
12 | TRBV18 | ASSPPFGTYEQY
15 | TRBV7-9 | ASSLAMADPGANVLT
13 | TRBV7-2 | AGSFATRVGDEQF
16 | TRBV10-3 | AISESSGGAGVNQPQH
12 | TRBV7-2 | ASSLGPLTGEQY
13 | TRBV9 | ASSALGQGNSPLH
10 | TRBV6-6 | ASSPYLTKQY
14 | TRBV28 | ASSLYGQGLMNEQF
12 | TRBV4-3 | ASSQESQAPEAF
9 | TRBV5-1 | ASSSYDTQY
13 | TRBV7-2 | ASSTAGSYNSPLH
13 | TRBV10-2 | ASRQLAGGQETQY
11 | TRBV15 | ATTRGVQETQY
12 | TRBV7-6 | ASSRDIGAYEQY
12 | TRBV7-2 | ASSSYLAIETQY
11 | TRBV12-3/TRBV12-4 | ASRGPGPYEQY
15 | TRBV7-2 | ASSLSGGARGTDTQY
13 | TRBV6-2/TRBV6-3 | ASALAGSSYNEQF
11 | TRBV24-1 | ATSDQNRNEQF
11 | TRBV4-2 | ASSHTSADTQY
13 | TRBV4-3 | ASSRLNTAEEEQF
14 | TRBV7-2 | ASSLVSGGAYNEQF
12 | TRBV4-3 | ASSQGGNSYGYT
13 | TRBV7-2 | ASSLVVGNSDTQY
13 | TRBV18 | ASSPLQGTLNEQF
12 | TRBV20-1 | SAPDRGRTATQY
11 | TRBV20-1 | SVSDRLDQPQH
14 | TRBV28 | ASSLTVNRQGPEQF
14 | TRBV5-1 | ASSFAGQGSTDTQY
15 | TRBV7-9 | ASSFPLRTAQIYGYT
16 | TRBV7-2 | ASSLGATGLTSTDTQY
10 | TRBV29-1 | SVAGTSYEQY